This entry lists 5 T cell receptor beta chains sequenced from one sample in a study of blood T cell repertoires in COVID-19. Sequencing used immunoSEQ multiplex PCR; TCRdb keeps in-frame clones, though not all of them. The table lists over 250,000 clones, under 90% of them singletons, with approximately 2.2% in the top ten. Sequencing was performed on peripheral blood. All receptors come from a man aged 45-65 years with acute or convalescent COVID-19.

This clone was picked up one time. The chain employs TRBV19 and TRBJ1-1; D unresolved. The CDR3 is 10 amino acids. Germline values: CDR1 LNHDA, CDR2 SQIVND (reference sequence). V dropped 11 bases and J dropped 4 bases, with 8 bases sitting between them. CDR3 sequence: CAGECTEAFF. In nucleotides, the CDR3 is TGTGCCGGGGAGTGCACTGAAGCTTTCTTT.

The V call is TRBV7-8, the J call TRBJ1-1, with D unclear. Germline CDR1 and CDR2: SGHVS and FQNEAQ. Trimming cost V 3 bases and J 7 bases, with 9 bases left between them. The CDR3 consists of 12 residues. The CDR3, as DNA: TGTGCCAGCAGCTTGAGGGCGGGTGAAGCTTTCTTT. Translated: CASSLRAGEAFF. The full variable domain, rest sourced from reference TRBV7-8 and TRBJ1-1, is GAGVSQSPRYKVAKRGQDVALRCDPISGHVSLFWYQQALGQGPEFLTYFQNEAQLDKSGLPSDRFFAERPEGSVSTLKIQRTQQEDSAVYLCASSLRAGEAFFGQGTRLTVV.

This chain uses TRBV6-5 with TRBJ1-6, with TRBD1 matching 7 bases. The CDR3 totals 14 residues. The germline CDR1 and CDR2 sequences are MNHEY and SVGAGI. V was pared by 5 bases and J by 11 bases, with 9 bases of the junction left unmatched. For the CDR3, the DNA is TGTGCCAGCAGTCTTCGGACAGGACAACCACCCCTCCACTTT. It is translated as CASSLRTGQPPLHF.

The chain recombines TRBV12-5 with TRBJ2-2; 8 bases map to TRBD1. J lost 3 bases, V lost 0 bases, and 0 bases had no gene match. CDR1 is LGHNT and CDR2 is FRNRAP in the germline V gene. This CDR3 contains 15 residues. The chain's CDR3 is CASGLVQGDTGELFF. The CDR3 DNA reads as TGTGCTAGTGGTTTGGTACAGGGGGACACCGGGGAGCTGTTTTTT.

The V and J genes are TRBV7-9 and TRBJ2-1; 11 bases are a match to TRBD1. The V segment lost 3 bases and the J segment 7 bases; nucleotides outside the gene matches: 8. The CDR3 is 16 residues long. CDR1 and CDR2 (germline): SEHNR, FQNEAQ (reference sequence). The CDR3 DNA is TGTGCCAGCAGCTTCCCCGGACAGGGGGCATCTAATGAGCAGTTCTTC. It yields the protein CASSFPGQGASNEQFF.